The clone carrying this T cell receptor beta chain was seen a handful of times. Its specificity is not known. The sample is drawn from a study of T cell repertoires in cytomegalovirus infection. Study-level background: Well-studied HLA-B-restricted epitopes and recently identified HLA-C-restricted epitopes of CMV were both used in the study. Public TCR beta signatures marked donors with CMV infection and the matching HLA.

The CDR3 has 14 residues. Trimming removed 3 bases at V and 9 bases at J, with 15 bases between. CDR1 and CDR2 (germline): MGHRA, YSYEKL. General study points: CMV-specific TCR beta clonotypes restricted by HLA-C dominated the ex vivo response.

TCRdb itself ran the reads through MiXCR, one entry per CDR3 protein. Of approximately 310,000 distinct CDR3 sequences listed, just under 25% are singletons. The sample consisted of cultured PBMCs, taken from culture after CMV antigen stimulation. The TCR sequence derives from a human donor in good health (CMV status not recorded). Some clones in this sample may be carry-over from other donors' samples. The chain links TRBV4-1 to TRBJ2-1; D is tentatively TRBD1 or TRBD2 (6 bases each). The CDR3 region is CASSHEGDFGEQFF. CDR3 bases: TGCGCCAGCAGCCACGAGGGGGACTTCGGTGAGCAGTTCTTC.